These T cell receptor beta chains were read from a single sample in a study of blood T cell repertoires in COVID-19. Clones were sequenced by immunoSEQ multiplex PCR, and TCRdb holds only the in-frame ones, with some missing. In the table there are a few hundred thousand clones, roughly 87% of which are singletons. The sequenced material came from PBMCs or T cells enriched from blood (not recorded which). The receptors originated from a man in his late teens or twenties who had recovered from COVID-19. Both conserved end residues are part of each CDR3. The D gene is left open where the match is weak. Size tells how often a clone was seen (once, few, many) or the class of an expanded clone, and some rows leave it out.

d_call cdr3_length clone_size v_call cdr3_aa
TRBD1 16 - TRBV18 CASSHSGQGAGTEAFF
TRBD1 15 once TRBV7-2 CASSSPQGAGNEQFF
- 12 - TRBV6-5 CASSMGGSPLHF
TRBD2 19 once TRBV3-1/TRBV3-2 CASSRAGTSGSSSYNEQFF
TRBD2 14 - TRBV27 CASSSGGPSYEQYF
- 13 - TRBV7-8 CASSLNQENTQYF
- 11 - TRBV14 CASSHGGPLYF
- 12 once TRBV10-2 CASSHRYEKLFF
TRBD2 18 few TRBV27 CATPPGGLAGLPSYEQYF
TRBD1 13 once TRBV29-1 CSAGDRGTDTQYF
TRBD2 15 - TRBV4-1 CASSTLAGSSYEQYF
- 14 - TRBV7-9 CASSLGQIEETQYF
- 15 - TRBV5-6 CASSPAVGEYYEQFF
- 20 - TRBV3-1/TRBV3-2 CASSQDRGFTISSYNSPLHF
TRBD1 16 - TRBV15 CATSRNGDRGADGYTF
- 13 - TRBV12-3/TRBV12-4 CASTPGRQETQYF
- 18 - TRBV9 CASARGGANNERAGELFF
- 13 - TRBV5-1 CASSPGHGGKAFF
- 13 - TRBV27 CASASANSYEQYF
TRBD1 16 - TRBV6-1 CASSGQRTGAIEKLFF
TRBD1 14 - TRBV27 CASSLSTGTSGYTF
- 13 - TRBV6-5 CASRVTTNEKLFF
TRBD1 14 - TRBV5-8 CASSGQGAGNTIYF